These T cell receptor beta chains were read from a single sample in a study of beta chain features in type 1 diabetes. Method: immunoSEQ multiplex PCR; TCRdb's copy keeps in-frame clones and lacks some. The data hold 120,000 to 150,000 clones, with less than 15% observed a single time. Sequences were obtained from central memory CD4+ T cells from blood. The source of these receptors is a man aged 18 to 29 with type 1 diabetes. The CDR3 runs from the conserved cysteine through the conserved F or W. D genes are given only for firm matches. For some rows the clone size is stated as once, few or many, or as a class when expanded; others skip it.

TRBV29-1	TRBD1	TRBJ2-5	few	TGCAGCGTTGCACGAGGGACAGGCGGTCAAGAGACCCAGTACTTC	CSVARGTGGQETQYF
TRBV4-1	TRBD2	TRBJ2-1	-	TGCGCCAGCAGCCAAGAAACTAGCGGGCGCCCCTACAATGAGCAGTTCTTC	CASSQETSGRPYNEQFF
TRBV18	TRBD1	TRBJ2-4	-	TGTGCCAGCTCACTAGACAGGGTCAAAAACATTCAGTACTTC	CASSLDRVKNIQYF
TRBV5-6	-	TRBJ1-1	-	TGTGCCAGCAGCGATCGGACGGTGCTGAACACTGAAGCTTTCTTT	CASSDRTVLNTEAFF
TRBV7-9	-	TRBJ1-6	few	TGTGCCAGCAGCTCTGGTTTCGGGAGACAAGTTAATTCACCCCTCCACTTT	CASSSGFGRQVNSPLHF
TRBV30	-	TRBJ1-1	few	TGTGCCTGGAGTGTAATTGGCCGTGAAGCTTTCTTT	CAWSVIGREAFF
TRBV5-4	-	TRBJ1-2	-	TGTGCCAGCAGCTTGGACCTACAGCTGAACTATGGCTACACCTTC	CASSLDLQLNYGYTF
TRBV7-9	-	TRBJ1-6	many	TGTGCCAGCAGCTTGATTGGGATTGAGGATTCACCCCTCCACTTT	CASSLIGIEDSPLHF
TRBV4-1	-	TRBJ2-3	few	TGCGCCAGCAGCCAAGATGGTGTGGGCACAGATACGCAGTATTTT	CASSQDGVGTDTQYF
TRBV30	-	TRBJ2-3	-	TGTGCCTGGAGTTTGGCGGGGGCCTTCACAGATACGCAGTATTTT	CAWSLAGAFTDTQYF
TRBV7-6	-	TRBJ1-5	once	TGTGCCAGCAGCCCCAACAGCAATCAGCCCCAGCATTTT	CASSPNSNQPQHF
TRBV2	-	TRBJ2-3	few	TGTGCCAGCAGTTATCTAGCCGGGTCAGATACGCAGTATTTT	CASSYLAGSDTQYF
TRBV10-3	-	TRBJ2-7	-	TGTGCCATCAGTGAGTCGGCAAACGAGCAGTACTTC	CAISESANEQYF
TRBV19	-	TRBJ2-7	-	TGTGCCAGCGAAGGGGAGAGCTCCTACGAGCAGTACTTC	CASEGESSYEQYF
TRBV10-3	TRBD1	TRBJ1-1	few	TGTGCCATCAGTCCGACAGGGACGTTGAACACTGAAGCTTTCTTT	CAISPTGTLNTEAFF
TRBV7-2	-	TRBJ1-1	-	TGTGCCAGCAGCTTACTGGGGGGAGACACTGAAGCTTTCTTT	CASSLLGGDTEAFF
TRBV10-1	-	TRBJ2-3	-	TGCGCCAGCAGTGAGGGGGCCGGGGCCACAGATACGCAGTATTTT	CASSEGAGATDTQYF
TRBV18	-	TRBJ1-1	-	TGTGCCAGCTCACCCCAGCGTCTCGGGGAGAACACTGAAGCTTTCTTT	CASSPQRLGENTEAFF
TRBV28	-	TRBJ2-7	-	TGTGCCAGCAGTTTATGGCGGACGGACGGACGGGACGAGCAGTACTTC	CASSLWRTDGRDEQYF
TRBV7-9	TRBD1	TRBJ1-6	few	TGTGCCAGCAGCTCAACCGGGACAGGGGGTTCACCCCTCCACTTT	CASSSTGTGGSPLHF
TRBV5-1	TRBD1	TRBJ1-2	few	TGCGCCAGCAGCTTTACTCCTGACAGGGTTGAGCATGGCTACACCTTC	CASSFTPDRVEHGYTF
TRBV20-1	-	TRBJ1-1	few	TGCAGTGCTAGTACTAACACTGAAGCTTTCTTT	CSASTNTEAFF
TRBV29-1	-	TRBJ1-4	-	TGCAGCGCCGGCCCGGGGACTAATGAAAAACTGTTTTTT	CSAGPGTNEKLFF
TRBV5-4	-	TRBJ2-5	-	TGTGCCAGCAGCCTCCAGGGGCCTCAAGAGACCCAGTACTTC	CASSLQGPQETQYF
TRBV7-9	TRBD1	TRBJ1-1	few	TGTGCCTCCGATGACAGGGTTGCTGAAGCTTTCTTT	CASDDRVAEAFF
TRBV28	TRBD1	TRBJ2-5	few	TGTGCCAGCAGTCCAGGACAGGGACAGAGAGAGACCCAGTACTTC	CASSPGQGQRETQYF
TRBV5-6	-	TRBJ2-2	-	TGTGCCAGCAGCTCGACTAGAAAGAACACCGGGGAGCTGTTTTTT	CASSSTRKNTGELFF
TRBV4-1	-	TRBJ2-1	few	TGCGCCAGCAGCCAGTCGGGACTCAGGGATTACAATGAGCAGTTCTTC	CASSQSGLRDYNEQFF
TRBV2	-	TRBJ1-2	once	TGTGCCAGCAGGGGAGCCTATAACTATGGCTACACCTTC	CASRGAYNYGYTF
TRBV28	-	TRBJ2-7	few	TGTGCCAGCATCTCGGGGGCGGGGCCCTACGAGCAGTACTTC	CASISGAGPYEQYF
TRBV5-4	-	TRBJ1-4	many	TGTGCCAGCAGCCGTACGGCCATTGGGAATGAAAAACTGTTTTTT	CASSRTAIGNEKLFF
TRBV6-5	-	TRBJ1-2	few	TGTGCCAGCAGTTACTCCTCTCATGGAAACTATGGCTACACCTTC	CASSYSSHGNYGYTF
TRBV5-1	-	TRBJ2-3	few	TGCGCCAGCAGCTTGGACGGGGAGGTCGATACGCAGTATTTT	CASSLDGEVDTQYF
TRBV4-3	TRBD1	TRBJ1-4	many	TGCGCCAGCAGCCACCCCGACAGGGATAATGAAAAACTGTTTTTT	CASSHPDRDNEKLFF
TRBV7-9	-	TRBJ2-1	few	TGTGCCAGCAGCTTAGTAGACGGGGGCTACAATGAGCAGTTCTTC	CASSLVDGGYNEQFF
TRBV18	-	TRBJ2-7	few	TGTGCCAGCTCACCACAGGTTCCCGAGCAAGGTGAGCAGTACTTC	CASSPQVPEQGEQYF
TRBV18	-	TRBJ2-7	-	TGTGCCAGCTCACCCGGGCCCCCCTACGAGCAGTACTTC	CASSPGPPYEQYF
TRBV7-9	TRBD2	TRBJ2-3	few	TGTGCCAGCAGCTCTCGACTAGCGGGGGGGCAAGGTACGCAGTATTTT	CASSSRLAGGQGTQYF
TRBV19	TRBD2	TRBJ2-1	few	TGTGCCAGTAGTAAGGTAGCGGGGGGCGGGAATGAGCAGTTCTTC	CASSKVAGGGNEQFF
TRBV7-7	TRBD2	TRBJ2-5	few	TGTGCTAGCAGTCGGACTAGCGGGGAGGCCCAGTACTTC	CASSRTSGEAQYF
TRBV30	TRBD1	TRBJ1-1	few	TGTGCCTGGAGTACCCCCTCGGGACAGGGGAACACTGAAGCTTTCTTT	CAWSTPSGQGNTEAFF
TRBV6-1	-	TRBJ1-1	-	TGTGCCAGCAAGGAACAGAGGAGGAACACTGAAGCTTTCTTT	CASKEQRRNTEAFF
TRBV9	TRBD2	TRBJ2-1	few	TGTGCCAGCAGCCCCCCCGGTGCGGGGGGGTTAAGGGACAATGAGCAGTTCTTC	CASSPPGAGGLRDNEQFF
TRBV7-6	-	TRBJ1-6	few	TGTGCCAGCAGCCCAGCGCAAGGCAGGGTTGTGTCACCCCTCCACTTT	CASSPAQGRVVSPLHF
TRBV6-5	TRBD1	TRBJ1-1	-	TGTGCCAGCAGTTACAGGGACAGGGGTATGAACACTGAAGCTTTCTTT	CASSYRDRGMNTEAFF
TRBV6-1	TRBD1	TRBJ1-6	-	TGTGCCAGCAGGACCTCCGGGACAGGGAATTCACCCCTCCACTTT	CASRTSGTGNSPLHF
TRBV9	-	TRBJ1-2	-	TGTGCCAGCAGCGTGGAGGAGAGGTATGGCTACACCTTC	CASSVEERYGYTF
TRBV7-9	TRBD1	TRBJ1-2	-	TGTGCCAGCAGCCAGGGACAGGGCAGCTATGGCTACACCTTC	CASSQGQGSYGYTF
TRBV19	TRBD1	TRBJ2-2	few	TGTGCCAGTAGTATGTGGGACAGGGGGCTTGGCACCGGGGAGCTGTTTTTT	CASSMWDRGLGTGELFF
TRBV5-4	TRBD2	TRBJ2-3	few	TGTGCCAGCAGCTGGTCCCCCAGCGGGGGGGCCACAGATACGCAGTATTTT	CASSWSPSGGATDTQYF
TRBV9	-	TRBJ2-2	-	TGTGCCAGCAGCGTAGGTTCCACCGGGGAGCTGTTTTTT	CASSVGSTGELFF
TRBV19	-	TRBJ2-1	-	TGTGCCAGTAGTCCCCCGGGGTCGAACAATGAGCAGTTCTTC	CASSPPGSNNEQFF
TRBV4-1	-	TRBJ2-5	-	TGCGCCAGCAGCCAAGAGCCTGAAGTCTTGACCCAGTACTTC	CASSQEPEVLTQYF
TRBV7-9	-	TRBJ1-5	-	TGTGCCAGCAGCCTTGATTATCAGCCCCAGCATTTT	CASSLDYQPQHF
TRBV6-6	-	TRBJ2-7	few	TGTGCCAGCAGCCCCGGGACGGATCAAGGGCAGTACTTC	CASSPGTDQGQYF